This TCR beta chain was retrieved from a study of Ad26.COV2.S vaccination and SARS-CoV-2 variants. Regarding treatment: some 19 received Ad26.COV2.S at low or high dose, single or two shots; about 5 received placebo; per-sample allocation not given. After the first vaccine or placebo injection, samples were drawn on day 63. V lost 6 bases, J lost 6 bases, and 21 bases lay in between. The CDR3 is made up of 16 amino acids. Per the germline V gene, CDR1 is MDHEN and CDR2 is SYDVKM. The assay was immunoSEQ multiplex PCR, and TCRdb's table has in-frame clones only and misses some. The data contain roughly 500,000 clones, 70% to 90% of them seen just once; the ten biggest clones take up around 13%.

This sequence joins TRBV28 and TRBJ1-5, with a possible D match to TRBD1 (6 bases). Here the sequenced sample was peripheral blood, taken in a trial of Ad26.COV2.S vaccine versus placebo. The source is a person between 18 and 60 years old who received the Ad26.COV2.S COVID-19 vaccine or a placebo. The CDR3 loop is CASREQGLKAFQPQHF. CDR3 bases: TGTGCCAGCAGAGAACAGGGTTTAAAGGCTTTTCAGCCCCAGCATTTT.